The clone carrying this T cell receptor (beta chain) was counted at least ten times. Its cognate antigen is unknown. The record originates from a study of post-analysis software for immune sequencing data. The CDR3 spans 11 residues. Germline CDR1 SQVTM, CDR2 ANQGSEA. V gave up 4 bases and J gave up 6 bases, with 9 bases separating them. Unique molecular identifiers were built into the TCR beta cDNA libraries. TCRdb redid the calling of the PCR reads with MiXCR, one entry per CDR3 protein. The sample has a few hundred thousand distinct CDR3 sequences, around 33% seen once; the top ten hold 13%. Study outcomes and limitations: Patients showed TRBV5-6, TRBV5-1 and TRBV20-1 among roughly 5 TRBV segments more frequent than in controls. In multiple sclerosis, normalized Chao1 diversity was significantly below that of controls. Strong co-clustering by F measure was seen for same-batch samples.

This receptor was taken from a girl aged 5-17 years with multiple sclerosis. This sequence joins TRBV29-1 and TRBJ1-2; D is uncertain. The source material was blood. CDR3 nucleotide sequence: TGCAGCGTTGGTAAATCGGATGGCTACACCTTC. Translating it yields CSVGKSDGYTF. Based on the CDR3 plus reference TRBV29-1 and TRBJ1-2, the full variable domain is SAVISQKPSRDICQRGTSLTIQCQVDSQVTMMFWYRQQPGQSLTLIATANQGSEATYESGFVIDKFPISRPNLTFSTLTVSNMSPEDSSIYLCSVGKSDGYTFGSGTRLTVV.